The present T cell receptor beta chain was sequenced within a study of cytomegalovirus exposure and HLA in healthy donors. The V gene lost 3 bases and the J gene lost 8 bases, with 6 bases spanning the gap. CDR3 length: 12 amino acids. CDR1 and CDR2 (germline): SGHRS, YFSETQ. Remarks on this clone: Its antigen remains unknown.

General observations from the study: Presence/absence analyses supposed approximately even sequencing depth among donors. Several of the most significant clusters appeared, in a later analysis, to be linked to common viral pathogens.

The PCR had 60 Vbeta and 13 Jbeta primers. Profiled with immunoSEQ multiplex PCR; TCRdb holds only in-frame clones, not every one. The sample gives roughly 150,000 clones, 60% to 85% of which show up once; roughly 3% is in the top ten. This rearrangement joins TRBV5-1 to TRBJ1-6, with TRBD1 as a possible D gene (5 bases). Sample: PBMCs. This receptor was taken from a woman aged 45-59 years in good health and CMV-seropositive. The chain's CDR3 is CASSSTDSPLHF. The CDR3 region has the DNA TGCGCCAGCAGCTCGACAGATTCACCCCTCCACTTT.